Each of the 28 T cell receptor beta chains below was sequenced from the same sample in a study of blood T cell repertoires in COVID-19. Clones were sequenced by immunoSEQ multiplex PCR, and TCRdb holds only the in-frame ones, with some missing. In the table there are 200,000 to 250,000 clones, more than 80% of which are singletons. Sequencing was carried out using peripheral blood. The source of these receptors is a young man who had recovered from COVID-19.

In this sample, this clone turned up once. The gene calls are TRBV7-9 and TRBJ1-2; the D gene is possibly TRBD1 (6 bases). The CDR3 is 14 residues long. Germline V lookup: CDR1 SEHNR, CDR2 FQNEAQ (reference sequence). V was trimmed by 3 bases and J by 5 bases, leaving 13 bases between them. The CDR3 DNA reads TGTGCCAGCAGCTTTTCAGCGGGACAATATGGCTACACCTTC. Protein sequence: CASSFSAGQYGYTF.

This chain links TRBV21-1 with TRBJ1-2; TRBD1 was called by the table and not checked on the DNA. TRBV21-1 corresponds to a pseudogene. The CDR3 is 18 residues long. CDR3 in amino acids: CASSNPGQGRRADYGYTF. The DNA of the CDR3 is TGTGCCAGCAGCAACCCCGGACAGGGAAGGAGGGCGGACTATGGCTACACCTTC.

The chain is built from TRBV10-3 and TRBJ2-7; 8 positions match TRBD1. Germline-derived CDR1 and CDR2 are ENHRY and SYGVKD. CDR3 size: 17 residues. V trimming: 0 bases; J trimming: 4 bases; junction bases outside the gene matches: 11. In nucleotides, the CDR3 is TGTGCCATCAGTGAGTCGATATTAGGGACAGGTGGTTACGAGCAGTACTTC. Protein product: CAISESILGTGGYEQYF.

The rearrangement joins TRBV6-5 to TRBJ1-1; no clear D. This CDR3 has 13 residues. Germline CDR1 is MNHEY and CDR2 is SVGAGI. The ends were cut back, 7 bases at V and 1 base at J, with 10 bases in the middle. CDR3 nucleotide sequence: TGTGCCAGCAATAAAAACGGGAACACTGAAGCTTTCTTT. This translates into CASNKNGNTEAFF.

The table lists this clone with a count of one. J is TRBJ1-1 and V is TRBV6-2 or TRBV6-3; D uncertain. Trimming pared 2 bases from V and 5 bases from J, leaving 15 bases between. Germline-derived CDR1 and CDR2 are MNHEY and SVGEGT. The CDR3 is 15 amino acids. For the CDR3, the DNA is TGTGCCAGCAGTTACGCCGCGGGAGGGTGGACTGAAGCTTTCTTT. Translation gives CASSYAAGGWTEAFF.

The gene calls are TRBV19 and TRBJ2-2; perhaps TRBD2 as D (6 bases). The V gene's germline CDR1 is LNHDA and CDR2 SQIVND (reference sequence). The CDR3 covers 15 residues. Between the trimmed V and J ends, which lost 3 bases and 0 bases, there was a span of 8 bases. In DNA form, the CDR3 reads TGTGCCAGTAGTATGGGACTCGCGAACACCGGGGAGCTGTTTTTT. Its protein is CASSMGLANTGELFF.

The V gene is TRBV19, the J gene TRBJ2-7, with D hard to call. The V end lost 3 bases, the J end lost 3 bases, and 9 bases lay between the germline ends. Germline CDR1 and CDR2: LNHDA and SQIVND (reference sequence). The CDR3 contains 13 residues. CDR3 DNA sequence: TGTGCCAGTAGTATTGGCCCCCGCTACGAGCAGTACTTC. Its translation: CASSIGPRYEQYF. Drawing the rest from reference TRBV19 and TRBJ2-7, the complete variable domain is DGGITQSPKYLFRKEGQNVTLSCEQNLNHDAMYWYRQDPGQGLRLIYYSQIVNDFQKGDIAEGYSVSREKKESFPLTVTSAQKNPTAFYLCASSIGPRYEQYFGPGTRLTVT.

This clone occurred once. The genes are TRBV18 and TRBJ1-1; D is uncertain. Germline V CDR1 and CDR2: KGHSH, LQKENI. Trimming pared 2 bases from V and 0 bases from J, leaving 10 bases between. The CDR3 runs 15 residues. CDR3 bases: TGTGCCAGCTCACCATCGGTTGCTATGAACACTGAAGCTTTCTTT. Residues: CASSPSVAMNTEAFF.

The J gene is TRBJ2-1, the V gene TRBV7-7; D gene uncertain. V dropped 1 base and J dropped 8 bases, with 15 bases sitting between them. The germline CDR1 and CDR2 sequences are SSHAT and FNYEAQ (reference sequence). The length of the CDR3 is 15 residues. The CDR3 protein is CASSLDWARFDEQFF. DNA of the CDR3: TGTGCCAGCAGCTTAGACTGGGCCCGCTTCGATGAGCAGTTCTTC.

The V and J genes are TRBV7-9 and TRBJ1-2; tentatively, D is TRBD1 (5 bases). V lost 4 bases and J lost 5, with 11 bases in between. CDR1 and CDR2 (germline): SEHNR, FQNEAQ (reference sequence). This CDR3 comprises 13 residues. The CDR3 reads CASSYMAGYGYTF. The DNA of the CDR3 is TGTGCCAGCAGCTACATGGCAGGGTATGGCTACACCTTC.

J is TRBJ1-1 and V is TRBV6-5; 9 bases align to TRBD1. Germline trimming cut 0 bases from V and 1 base from J; bases unmatched to any gene: 3. CDR1 MNHEY and CDR2 SVGAGI come from the germline V gene. The CDR3 sequence is 16 residues long. The CDR3 nucleotides read TGTGCCAGCAGTTACTCGTTGGGACAGGGGAACACTGAAGCTTTCTTT. Translation: CASSYSLGQGNTEAFF.

V and J are TRBV5-1 and TRBJ1-5; no reliable D call. Germline V gene sequence: CDR1 SGHRS, CDR2 YFSETQ. The CDR3 has 13 residues. With 0 bases removed from V and 5 bases from J, the gap between germline ends came to 6 bases. CDR3: CASSLGRDQPQHF. CDR3 in DNA: TGCGCCAGCAGCTTGGGGCGGGATCAGCCCCAGCATTTT.

The chain is built from TRBV4-1 and TRBJ2-2; 9 nucleotides line up with TRBD2. The CDR3 has 17 residues. Losses at the gene ends were 3 bases for V and 6 bases for J; bases not matched to a gene: 11. Per the germline V gene, CDR1 is MGHRA and CDR2 is YSYEKL. The CDR3 sequence: CASSQAGTSPMAGELFF. In DNA form, the CDR3 reads TGCGCCAGCAGCCAGGCCGGGACTAGCCCCATGGCCGGGGAGCTGTTTTTT.

The sample holds one count of this clone. The CDR3 loop reads CASSPPSGQTDTEAFF. The CDR3 bases are TGTGCCAGCTCACCACCCTCGGGACAGACAGACACTGAAGCTTTCTTT. The rearrangement joins TRBV18 to TRBJ1-1; 7 bases agree with TRBD1. CDR1 and CDR2 (germline): KGHSH, LQKENI. J gave up 3 bases and V 0 bases, and 7 bases lay outside the gene matches. The CDR3 spans 16 residues.

This chain connects TRBV5-6 to TRBJ1-5; tentative D call: TRBD1 (6 bases). CDR1 is SGHDT, CDR2 YYEEEE, per germline. With 10 bases removed from V and 4 bases from J, the gap between germline ends came to 24 bases. There are 16 residues in the CDR3. The CDR3 bases are TGTGCCTCCCATGGGACTAGGGGGTCGGCAAATCAGCCCCAGCATTTT. Translated: CASHGTRGSANQPQHF. The full variable domain, with the rest looked up from reference TRBV5-6 and TRBJ1-5, is DAGVTQSPTHLIKTRGQQVTLRCSPKSGHDTVSWYQQALGQGPQFIFQYYEEEERQRGNFPDRFSGHQFPNYSSELNVNALLLGDSALYLCASHGTRGSANQPQHFGDGTRLSIL.

The chain is built from TRBV27 and TRBJ2-7; D is unresolved. The CDR3 spans 13 residues. Germline V gene data show CDR1 as MNHEY and CDR2 as SMNVEV (reference sequence). The germline V and J ends were trimmed by 2 bases and 0 bases, with 5 bases remaining between them. The CDR3 DNA is TGTGCCAGCAGTTTAGGCAACTCCTACGAGCAGTACTTC. Amino acids: CASSLGNSYEQYF.

This chain uses TRBV6-2 or TRBV6-3 with TRBJ2-2, with TRBD2 matching 9 bases. Per the germline V gene, CDR1 is MNHEY and CDR2 is SVGEGT. The CDR3 length is 18 residues. The V segment lost 0 bases and the J segment 4 bases; nucleotides outside the gene matches: 9. The DNA of the CDR3 is TGTGCCAGCAGTTACTCGACTAGCGGCGCCCGGGTCACCGGGGAGCTGTTTTTT. Its translation is CASSYSTSGARVTGELFF.

The V gene is TRBV3-1 (or the pseudogene TRBV3-2), the J gene TRBJ2-7; 11 bases map to TRBD2. The CDR3 has 15 residues. Germline V gene data show CDR1 as LGHDT and CDR2 as YNNKEL (reference sequence). The J segment lost 7 bases and the V segment lost 4 bases, leaving 9 bases of the junction unmatched. The CDR3 here is CASSRLLAGVGEQYF. CDR3 in DNA: TGTGCCAGCAGCCGATTACTAGCGGGGGTGGGTGAGCAGTACTTC.

This clone was observed a single time. The chain recombines TRBV27 with TRBJ2-3, with 9 nucleotides matching TRBD2. The CDR3 has 15 residues. CDR1 MNHEY and CDR2 SMNVEV come from the germline V gene (reference sequence). Trimming took 6 bases from V and 2 from J; bases not matched to a gene: 6. This CDR3 reads CASSWGLAATDTQYF. The CDR3 nucleotides are TGTGCCAGCAGCTGGGGACTAGCAGCCACAGATACGCAGTATTTT.

The rearrangement joins TRBV11-2 to TRBJ1-6, with 10 bases fitting TRBD1. Germline V lookup: CDR1 SGHAT, CDR2 FQNNGV. This CDR3 is built from 17 residues. The ends lost 3 bases at V and 2 bases at J; junction bases unmatched: 4. CDR3 loop: CASSFRDRGPYNSPLHF. CDR3 DNA: TGTGCCAGCAGCTTTAGAGACAGGGGGCCCTATAATTCACCCCTCCACTTT.

A remark on this clone: A read error may produce the germline difference seen at one junction end. This sequence joins TRBV7-6 and TRBJ2-5, with 10 bases identical to TRBD2. Germline CDR1 is SGHVS and CDR2 is FNYEAQ. The CDR3 runs 17 residues. This CDR3 reads CASSLVPSGGDQETQYF. CDR3 nucleotides: TGTGCCAGCAGCTTAGTGCCTAGCGGGGGTGACCAGGAGACCCAGTACTTC. Full variable domain (outside the CDR3, taken from reference TRBV7-6 and TRBJ2-5): GAGVSQSPRYKVTKRGQDVALRCDPISGHVSLYWYRQALGQGPEFLTYFNYEAQQDKSGLPNDRFSAERPEGSISTLTIQRTEQRDSAMYRCASSLVPSGGDQETQYFGPGTRLLVL.

This clone has a single count. A read error may account for a junction end that differs from germline. The rearrangement uses TRBV4-1 and TRBJ2-6, with 7 positions matching TRBD1. This CDR3 has 13 residues. Per the germline V gene, CDR1 is MGHRA and CDR2 is YSYEKL. CDR3 sequence reads: CASSGDRANVLTF. CDR3 sequence (DNA): TGCGCCAGCAGCGGCGACAGGGCGAACGTCCTGACTTTC.

This CDR3 reads CASSLAGALQETQYF. CDR3 bases: TGCGCCAGCAGCTTGGCGGGTGCCCTCCAAGAGACCCAGTACTTC. The chain links TRBV5-1 to TRBJ2-5; D unclear. From germline, CDR1 is SGHRS and CDR2 YFSETQ. The CDR3 runs to 15 residues. The V gene lost 0 bases and the J gene lost 1 base, with 10 bases spanning the gap. The full variable domain, completed using reference TRBV5-1 and TRBJ2-5, is KAGVTQTPRYLIKTRGQQVTLSCSPISGHRSVSWYQQTPGQGLQFLFEYFSETQRNKGNFPGRFSGRQFSNSRSEMNVSTLELGDSALYLCASSLAGALQETQYFGPGTRLLVL.

This clone is a singleton in its sample. The chain recombines TRBV9 with TRBJ2-3; 7 bases match TRBD2. Looked up from germline, CDR1 is SGDLS and CDR2 is YYNGEE. The CDR3 totals 18 residues. V lost 0 bases to trimming and J lost 11 bases; unmatched junction nucleotides: 21. The CDR3 coding sequence is TGTGCCAGCAGCGTAGACCCCCGGCCCGCTAGCGGAGTTGATGGGCAGTATTTT. Amino acids: CASSVDPRPASGVDGQYF.

This clone was observed once. The V gene is TRBV6-1, the J gene TRBJ2-7; 8 nucleotides align to TRBD2. V dropped 3 bases and J dropped 3; count of bases not matched to a gene: 13. Germline CDR1 reads MNHNS; CDR2 reads SASEGT. This CDR3 region has 17 residues. The CDR3 here is CASSDPRYTSGIYEQYF. CDR3 sequence (DNA): TGTGCCAGCAGTGACCCAAGGTACACTAGCGGCATCTACGAGCAGTACTTC.

V and J are TRBV6-5 and TRBJ1-5, with no clear D. V was cut by 6 bases and J by 5 bases, with 11 bases left in between. Germline CDR1 is MNHEY and CDR2 is SVGAGI. The CDR3 covers 13 residues. The CDR3 here is CASSFPFDQPQHF. The CDR3 nucleotides read TGTGCCAGCAGCTTCCCCTTCGATCAGCCCCAGCATTTT.

The rearrangement uses TRBV6-1 and TRBJ1-5; 9 nucleotides align to TRBD1. Germline CDR1 and CDR2: MNHNS and SASEGT. The junction had 13 bases not matched to a gene; V was cut back by 4 bases and J by 6 bases. The CDR3 length is 17 residues. CDR3: CASSGPGQGVWSQPQHF. In DNA, the CDR3 is TGTGCCAGCAGTGGGCCGGGACAGGGAGTCTGGAGTCAGCCCCAGCATTTT.

The chain combines TRBV13 with TRBJ2-7; D remains ambiguous. V lost 4 bases and J lost 0, with 13 bases in between. The CDR3 covers 15 residues. The germline V gene encodes CDR1 PRHDT and CDR2 FYEKMQ (reference sequence). This chain's CDR3 is CASSSPPESSYEQYF. The CDR3, as DNA: TGTGCCAGCAGCTCACCCCCCGAGAGCTCCTACGAGCAGTACTTC.